Listed below are T cell receptor beta chains from one sample, sequenced in a study of T cell responses to AZD1222 COVID-19 vaccine. Profiling relied on immunoSEQ multiplex PCR, and the TCRdb table lists in-frame clones only, not all of them. The sample has under 200,000 clones, roughly 90% seen once. The sequences come from peripheral blood, collected 28 days after the second AZD1222 dose. Receptors were obtained from an adult who received the AZD1222 COVID-19 vaccine. The CDR3 runs from the conserved cysteine through the conserved F or W. The D gene is left open where the match is weak. Clone sizes are given selectively: once, few, many, or a class where the clone is expanded.

J gene,V gene,clone size,CDR3 length,D gene,CDR3 protein,CDR3 DNA
TRBJ2-3,TRBV18,once,11,-,CASSPGDTQYF,TGTGCCAGCTCACCAGGGGATACGCAGTATTTT
TRBJ2-1,TRBV11-2,-,15,TRBD2,CASSLQLAGGPGQFF,TGTGCCAGCAGCCTGCAACTAGCGGGGGGGCCGGGGCAGTTCTTC
TRBJ1-6,TRBV18,-,19,TRBD1,CASSLYRDRGRGDNSPLHF,TGTGCCAGCTCTCTCTATCGGGACAGGGGGCGCGGTGATAATTCACCCCTCCACTTT
TRBJ1-2,TRBV25-1,-,13,-,CASSEQANYGYTF,TGTGCCAGCAGTGAACAAGCTAACTATGGCTACACCTTC
TRBJ1-2,TRBV10-2,-,14,-,CASSESPGSDGYTF,TGCGCCAGCAGTGAGTCCCCAGGGAGTGATGGCTACACCTTC
TRBJ1-5,TRBV6-5,-,12,-,CASSYSPQPQHF,TGTGCCAGCAGTTACTCGCCCCAGCCCCAGCATTTT
TRBJ2-7,TRBV6-5,once,14,-,CASSYGRGAYEQYF,TGTGCCAGCAGTTACGGGCGAGGGGCGTACGAGCAGTACTTC
TRBJ1-6,TRBV20-1,once,11,TRBD1,CSARGGQSLHF,TGCAGTGCTAGAGGGGGACAGAGTCTCCACTTT
TRBJ2-7,TRBV5-4,few,13,-,CASSPRGPYEQYF,TGTGCCAGCAGCCCCAGGGGCCCCTACGAGCAGTACTTC
TRBJ1-4,TRBV12-3/TRBV12-4,-,12,-,CASSRIGEKLFF,TGTGCCAGCAGCAGGATCGGTGAAAAACTGTTTTTT
TRBJ2-7,TRBV27,-,16,TRBD2,CASSPLSRGASYEQYF,TGTGCCAGCAGTCCCCTCTCGCGGGGGGCCTCCTACGAGCAGTACTTC
TRBJ1-1,TRBV5-1,once,17,TRBD1,CASSLMAGTVTNTEAFF,TGCGCCAGCAGCTTGATGGCCGGGACAGTAACTAACACTGAAGCTTTCTTT
TRBJ1-4,TRBV30,-,15,TRBD1,CAWSLSRGLNEKLFF,TGTGCCTGGAGCTTGAGCAGGGGGCTTAATGAAAAACTGTTTTTT
TRBJ1-2,TRBV3-1/TRBV3-2,-,13,-,CASSRQRGGGYTF,TGTGCCAGCAGCAGACAGCGGGGTGGGGGCTACACCTTC
TRBJ1-3,TRBV15,few,16,-,CATSRDRGGPGNTIYF,TGTGCCACCAGCAGAGACCGGGGGGGCCCTGGAAACACCATATATTTT
TRBJ2-7,TRBV12-5,-,15,TRBD1,CASGFDGQASYEQYF,TGTGCTAGTGGTTTTGACGGACAGGCCTCCTACGAGCAGTACTTC
TRBJ1-1,TRBV6-1,-,14,-,CASSEWDADVKAFF,TGTGCCAGCAGTGAATGGGACGCCGATGTGAAAGCTTTCTTT
TRBJ1-1,TRBV19,-,14,-,CASIKPGALPEAFF,TGTGCCAGTATCAAGCCCGGGGCCCTCCCTGAAGCTTTCTTT
TRBJ1-5,TRBV19,-,14,-,CASTLQGGNQPQHF,TGTGCCAGTACCCTACAGGGTGGGAATCAGCCCCAGCATTTT
TRBJ1-1,TRBV19,few,15,-,CASQGKESPNTEAFF,TGTGCCAGCCAAGGGAAGGAGAGCCCGAACACTGAAGCTTTCTTT
TRBJ1-5,TRBV12-3/TRBV12-4,-,11,-,CASSIQKPQHF,TGTGCCAGCAGCATTCAGAAGCCCCAGCATTTT
TRBJ1-3,TRBV30,-,15,-,CAWGGVRSTGNTIYF,TGTGCCTGGGGCGGCGTGAGGAGTACTGGAAACACCATATATTTT
TRBJ1-5,TRBV19,-,15,-,CASSIDLRQSQPQHF,TGTGCCAGTAGTATAGATCTTCGGCAAAGTCAGCCCCAGCATTTT
TRBJ2-7,TRBV4-1,-,17,-,CASSQGGYAETYYEQYF,TGCGCCAGCAGCCAAGGGGGTTACGCCGAAACCTACTACGAGCAGTACTTC
TRBJ1-3,TRBV4-3,-,13,-,CASSQERGNTIYF,TGCGCCAGCAGCCAAGAGAGGGGAAACACCATATATTTT
TRBJ1-5,TRBV6-5,-,13,-,CASKLGSNQPQHF,TGTGCCAGCAAGTTGGGTTCCAATCAGCCCCAGCATTTT
TRBJ1-4,TRBV6-1,-,13,-,CASSELLSEKLFF,TGTGCCAGCAGTGAACTACTTTCTGAAAAACTGTTTTTT
TRBJ2-3,TRBV2,-,12,TRBD2,CAGSSGATTQYF,TGTGCCGGAAGTAGCGGGGCGACTACGCAGTATTTT
TRBJ2-1,TRBV20-1,-,14,-,CSASKSRWSYEQFF,TGCAGTGCTAGTAAAAGCAGGTGGTCTTATGAGCAGTTCTTC
TRBJ1-2,TRBV6-6,-,16,TRBD1,CASSSFLGTANYGYTF,TGTGCCAGCAGTTCCTTTTTAGGGACAGCTAACTATGGCTACACCTTC
TRBJ2-3,TRBV6-5,-,14,-,CASSPYTDPDTQYF,TGTGCCAGCAGTCCTTACACTGACCCAGATACGCAGTATTTT
TRBJ1-1,TRBV6-5,-,12,-,CASTAFGGLAFF,TGTGCCAGCACAGCTTTCGGTGGATTAGCTTTCTTT
TRBJ2-2,TRBV7-8,-,20,TRBD2,CASRQRLAGFLGGSAGELFF,TGTGCCAGCAGACAAAGACTAGCGGGGTTTTTGGGTGGTTCGGCCGGGGAGCTGTTTTTT
TRBJ2-4,TRBV5-6,-,15,-,CASSLVRGAKNIQYF,TGTGCCAGCAGCTTGGTACGAGGAGCCAAAAACATTCAGTACTTC
TRBJ1-1,TRBV11-3,-,13,-,CASSFGGNTEAFF,TGTGCCAGCAGCTTCGGCGGGAACACTGAAGCTTTCTTT
TRBJ1-1,TRBV5-1,-,14,-,CASGRGGGNTEAFF,TGCGCCAGCGGACGGGGAGGGGGGAACACTGAAGCTTTCTTT
TRBJ1-6,TRBV30,-,16,-,CAEGWGGPQGDSPLHF,TGTGCCGAGGGATGGGGAGGTCCCCAAGGCGATTCACCCCTCCACTTT
TRBJ1-1,TRBV18,-,13,-,CASSPGIDTEAFF,TGTGCCAGCTCGCCAGGAATAGACACTGAAGCTTTCTTT
TRBJ1-6,TRBV5-6,once,16,-,CASSFRLGPDNSPLHF,TGTGCCAGCAGCTTCAGATTGGGACCGGATAATTCACCCCTCCACTTT
TRBJ2-2,TRBV9,once,16,-,CASSLYQNMNTGELFF,TGTGCCAGCAGCCTTTATCAGAACATGAACACCGGGGAGCTGTTTTTT
TRBJ2-7,TRBV4-3,-,20,TRBD1,CASSQEVVGEPGQGHYEQYF,TGCGCCAGCAGCCAAGAAGTAGTAGGAGAACCGGGACAGGGACATTACGAGCAGTACTTC
TRBJ1-2,TRBV6-1,-,13,-,CASSEAGRQGYTF,TGTGCCAGCAGTGAAGCTGGCCGTCAAGGCTACACCTTC
TRBJ1-2,TRBV6-2/TRBV6-3,-,18,-,CASTPLVGRGSWYYGYTF,TGTGCCAGCACCCCTCTTGTCGGCCGGGGCTCCTGGTACTATGGCTACACCTTC
TRBJ1-2,TRBV5-6,once,13,-,CASSFLGLEGYTF,TGTGCCAGCAGCTTCTTGGGGCTCGAGGGCTACACCTTC